The sequence of this T cell receptor (beta chain) was determined in a study of T cells in Graves' hyperthyroidism and ophthalmopathy (dated by TCRdb to the late 2010s). Regarding the study in general: Peripheral blood samples were taken at initial diagnosis, before any treatment was given. After blood sampling, hyperthyroidism patients were treated with methimazole at a starting dose of 30 mg daily, and ophthalmopathy patients were treated with high-dose intravenous methylprednisolone. Prospective prediction of ophthalmopathy was tested in an independent validation cohort of fewer than 20 hyperthyroidism patients and around 16 patients who later progressed to ophthalmopathy. The study also compared thyroid tissue and blood T-cell repertoires from about six Graves' hyperthyroidism patients. For training and testing, the 80 to 100 patients in the discovery cohort were randomly divided in a 7:3 ratio. According to the paper, TCR Vbeta CDR3 sequencing was carried out on 135 peripheral blood samples, which came from under 50 ophthalmopathy, around 74 hyperthyroidism and some 17 progressor patients. TCR V-J signatures able to tell the groups apart were searched for in a discovery cohort of approximately 95 patients, of whom approximately 40 had Graves' ophthalmopathy and around 57 had stable Graves' hyperthyroidism.

A distance of 9 bases separates the germline ends of V and J, which lose 2 bases and 5 bases respectively. The CDR3 goes from the cysteine to the phenylalanine over 13 residues. The kept DNA is CDR3 alone, 39 bases in frame from the first base. Overall study results and their limits: In validation, the model predicted progression to ophthalmopathy with 55% to 71% sensitivity and approximately 74% specificity, a median of around six months before onset. A 13 V-J signature model separated ophthalmopathy from stable hyperthyroidism, with around 88% sensitivity and 81.08% specificity in cross-validation and 80%/75% in testing. Blood samples also contained most of the expanded thyroid clonotypes (frequency above 0.001), which suggests that blood repertoires may reflect thyroid immune responses. No statistical method was used to fix the sample size in advance, and group allocation was not hidden from the investigators.

Hyperthyroidism patients were newly diagnosed, with disease duration under 2 months, and aged 18 to 65 years. The study excluded patients with uncontrolled infections, other autoimmune diseases, pregnancy or lactation. Diagnoses were established on the basis of clinical symptoms, serum thyroxine and TRAb, thyroid ultrasound, and orbital computed tomography. For progressor patients, blood was drawn at the first diagnosis of hyperthyroidism, before any ophthalmopathy symptoms had appeared. Ficoll-Paque density gradient centrifugation was used to isolate PBMCs from about 9.4 ml of fresh peripheral blood. Progressor patients were initially diagnosed with Graves' hyperthyroidism and developed ophthalmopathy during follow-up. Total RNA was extracted using Trizol reagent, and RNA quality was assessed on an Agilent 2100 Bioanalyzer. This clonotype was observed a few times. The specificity of this receptor is unknown. Base-call qualities are not available, and no considerably larger clone is one nucleotide away.

TCR beta CDR3 regions were amplified from RNA transcripts. The TCR CDR3 was subjected to a first round of RT-PCR using the HTBI primer set and the Qiagen OneStep RT-PCR kit. A second multiplex PCR round built the libraries, followed by size selection and purification. Sequencing of the libraries was done on an Illumina HiSeq2000 using paired-end 100 bp reads. Regarding the original processing steps: SOAPnuke was used to process the raw data, throwing out any read that contained adapters or uncalled bases, had a mean Phred below 15, or lacked an exact constant-primer or identifier match. High-quality paired reads were merged with COPE v1.2.5, and unique nucleotide sequences were defined as clonotypes. MiTCR v1.1 was used to align the clonotypes against IMGT TRBV, TRBD and TRBJ reference segments. Analysis was restricted to V-J combinations with a frequency above 0.0001, which covered 98% to 99.2% of repertoires. A TCS score was defined as the ratio of F50 (clonal expansion) to E x V (chaos), with BLOSUM62-based TCRdist applied between CDR3 peptides within each V-J. Welch's t-statistics and random forest reduced 500 to 550 V-J features to 13, which were used in a naive Bayes classifier (R e1071). TCRdb ran its own pipeline on the public reads, namely fastp trimming at Q25 and MiXCR clone calling, and kept in-frame beta chains. Each CDR3 protein gets just one entry, which takes the most common genes and DNA from the rows behind it. TCRdb, not the original authors, processed these V and J calls. The sample records some 250,000 distinct CDR3 sequences, roughly 15% of which are singletons. The ten largest clones take up roughly 14% of the sample.

Sequenced: blood. The chain was built from TRBV12-3 or TRBV12-4 and TRBJ1-2; TRBD1 is possibly the D segment (5 matching bases). This TCR was sampled from a woman aged 40 to 50 with Graves' hyperthyroidism that later progressed to Graves' ophthalmopathy. The DNA is TGTGCCAGCAGTTTATGGCGGGGGTATGGCTACACCTTC. It is translated as CASSLWRGYGYTF.